Sequencing of this TCR beta chain was carried out in a study of CD8+CD57+ T cells in acquired aplastic anemia. The CDR3 is made up of 18 amino acids. Germline CDR1 LNHDA, CDR2 SQIVND (reference sequence). V trimming: 4 bases; J trimming: 0 bases; junction bases outside the gene matches: 9. CDR3 and TCR beta VDJ profiling relied on a genomic DNA template. TCRdb independently ran MiXCR on the reads; one entry per CDR3 protein. The data show around 200,000 distinct CDR3 sequences, with over 40% seen just once and around 20% held by the top ten. This clonotype was detected only a few times. Its specificity is not known. This may stem from a read error, because a much larger clone lies one nucleotide away. The final CDR3 position lacks the conserved phenylalanine or tryptophan, pointing to a likely read error. Overall study findings and caveats: There were around 28 CD8+ CDR3 sequences that occurred in both patients and controls.

The sequenced patients had an expansion of CD8+CD57+ cells seen by flow cytometry. Material for sequencing was sorted CD4+, CD8+, or CD8+CD57+ T cells (not recorded which) from PBMCs. The sequence came from a human donor with aplastic anemia. The rearrangement joins TRBV19 to TRBJ1-3; TRBD1 matches 10 bases. The CDR3 sequence is CASSTQTGGSPSGNTIYL. DNA of the CDR3: TGTGCCAGTAGTACCCAGACAGGGGGCTCACCCTCTGGAAACACCATATATCTT.